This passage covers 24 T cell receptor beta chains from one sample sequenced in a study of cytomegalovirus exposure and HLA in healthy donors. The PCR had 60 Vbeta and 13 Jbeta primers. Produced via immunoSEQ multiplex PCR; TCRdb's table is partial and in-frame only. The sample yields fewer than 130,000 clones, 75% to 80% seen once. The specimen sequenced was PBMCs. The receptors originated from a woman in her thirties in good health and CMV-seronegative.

CDR3 nucleotide sequence: TGTGCCAGCAGCTTATCGGACACTGAGACCCAGTACTTC. This translates into CASSLSDTETQYF. This sequence joins TRBV7-3 and TRBJ2-5, with a tentative D call TRBD1 (5 bases). The germline gives CDR1 SGHTA, CDR2 FQGTGA. V lost 2 bases and J lost 5, with 9 bases in between. There are 13 residues in the CDR3. The full variable domain, its missing parts supplied by reference TRBV7-3 and TRBJ2-5, is GAGVSQTPSNKVTEKGKYVELRCDPISGHTALYWYRQSLGQGPEFLIYFQGTGAADDSGLPNDRFFAVRPEGSVSTLKIQRTERGDSAVYLCASSLSDTETQYFGPGTRLLVL.

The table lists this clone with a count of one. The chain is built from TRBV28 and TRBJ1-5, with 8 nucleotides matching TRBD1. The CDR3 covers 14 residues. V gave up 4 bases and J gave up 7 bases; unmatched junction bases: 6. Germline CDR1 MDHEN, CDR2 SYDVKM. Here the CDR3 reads CASSSGGAVQPQHF. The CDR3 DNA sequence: TGTGCCAGCAGTTCAGGGGGCGCGGTCCAGCCCCAGCATTTT.

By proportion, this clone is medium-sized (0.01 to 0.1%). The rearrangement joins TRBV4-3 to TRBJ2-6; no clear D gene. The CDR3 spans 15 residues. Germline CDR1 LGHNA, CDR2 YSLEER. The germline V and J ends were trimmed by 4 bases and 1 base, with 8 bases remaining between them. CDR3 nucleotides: TGCGCCAGCAGCCTACAGACGTCTGGGGCCAACGTCCTGACTTTC. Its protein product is CASSLQTSGANVLTF.

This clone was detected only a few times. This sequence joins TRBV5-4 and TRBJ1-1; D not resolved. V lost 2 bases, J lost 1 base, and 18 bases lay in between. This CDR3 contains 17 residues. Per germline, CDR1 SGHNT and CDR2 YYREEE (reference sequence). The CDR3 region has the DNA TGTGCCAGCAGCTTTTTTGGTGGCCGCCCAAAGAACACTGAAGCTTTCTTT. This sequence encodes CASSFFGGRPKNTEAFF. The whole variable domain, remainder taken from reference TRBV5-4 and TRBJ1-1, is ETGVTQSPTHLIKTRGQQVTLRCSSQSGHNTVSWYQQALGQGPQFIFQYYREEENGRGNFPPRFSGLQFPNYSSELNVNALELDDSALYLCASSFFGGRPKNTEAFFGQGTRLTVV.

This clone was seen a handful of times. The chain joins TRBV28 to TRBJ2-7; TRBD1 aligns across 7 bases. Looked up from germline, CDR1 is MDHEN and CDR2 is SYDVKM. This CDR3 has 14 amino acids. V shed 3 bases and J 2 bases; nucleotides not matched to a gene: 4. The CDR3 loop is CASSFEDRPYEQYF. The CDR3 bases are TGTGCCAGCAGTTTTGAGGACAGGCCCTACGAGCAGTACTTC.

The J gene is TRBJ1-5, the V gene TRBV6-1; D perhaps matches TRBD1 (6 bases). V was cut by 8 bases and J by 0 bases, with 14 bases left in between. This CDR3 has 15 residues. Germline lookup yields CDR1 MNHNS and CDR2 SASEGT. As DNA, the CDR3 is TGTGCCAGCGTATTCGGGACAACTAGCAATCAGCCCCAGCATTTT. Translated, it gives CASVFGTTSNQPQHF.

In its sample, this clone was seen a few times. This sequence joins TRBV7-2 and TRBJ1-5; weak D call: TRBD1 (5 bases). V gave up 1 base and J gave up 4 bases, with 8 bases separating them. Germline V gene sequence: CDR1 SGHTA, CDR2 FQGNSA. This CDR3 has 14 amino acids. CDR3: CASSLGGTNQPQHF. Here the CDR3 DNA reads TGTGCCAGCAGCTTAGGGGGGACTAATCAGCCCCAGCATTTT.

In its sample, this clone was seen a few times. In DNA, the CDR3 is TGTGCCAGCTCACCATCCCAGAACAATCAGCCCCAGCATTTT. As protein: CASSPSQNNQPQHF. V gene TRBV18 combines with J gene TRBJ1-5; unclear D gene. V dropped 2 bases and J dropped 3 bases, with 8 bases sitting between them. The CDR3 length is 14 residues. The germline V gene encodes CDR1 KGHSH and CDR2 LQKENI.

The CDR3 DNA sequence: TGTGCCAGCAGTCCGGGGTACTGCAATGAGCAGTTCTTC. Translated, it gives CASSPGYCNEQFF. The V call is TRBV6-4, the J call TRBJ2-1; D might be TRBD2 (5 bases). Trimming stripped 5 bases from V and 6 bases from J, with 11 bases between. Germline assignment: CDR1 MRHNA and CDR2 SNTAGT. The CDR3 runs to 13 residues.

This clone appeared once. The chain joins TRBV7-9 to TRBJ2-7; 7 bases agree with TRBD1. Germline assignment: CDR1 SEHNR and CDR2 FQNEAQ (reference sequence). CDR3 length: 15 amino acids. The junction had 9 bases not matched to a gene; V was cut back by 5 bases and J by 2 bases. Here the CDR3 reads CASSPPGQLTYEQYF. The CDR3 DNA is TGTGCCAGCAGCCCACCGGGACAGCTGACCTACGAGCAGTACTTC.

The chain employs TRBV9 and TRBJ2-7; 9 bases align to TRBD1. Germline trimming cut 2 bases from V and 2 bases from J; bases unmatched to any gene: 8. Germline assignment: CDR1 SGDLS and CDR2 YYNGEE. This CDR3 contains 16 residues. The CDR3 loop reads CASSVGTGTGTYEQYF. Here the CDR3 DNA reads TGTGCCAGCAGCGTTGGGACCGGGACAGGGACCTACGAGCAGTACTTC.

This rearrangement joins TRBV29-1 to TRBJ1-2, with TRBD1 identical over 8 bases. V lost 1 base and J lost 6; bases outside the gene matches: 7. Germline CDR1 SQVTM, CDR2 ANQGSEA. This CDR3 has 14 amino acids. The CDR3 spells CSVEGWSDRDGYTF. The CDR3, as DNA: TGCAGCGTTGAAGGCTGGTCGGACAGGGATGGCTACACCTTC.

CDR3 nucleotide sequence: TGTGCCAGCAGTCGGCAGGGACTTAATGAAAAACTGTTTTTT. Translating gives CASSRQGLNEKLFF. The chain recombines TRBV7-9 with TRBJ1-4, with D possibly matching TRBD1 (5 bases). Germline CDR1 SEHNR, CDR2 FQNEAQ (reference sequence). The CDR3 runs to 14 residues. V gave up 6 bases and J gave up 4 bases, with 12 bases separating them.

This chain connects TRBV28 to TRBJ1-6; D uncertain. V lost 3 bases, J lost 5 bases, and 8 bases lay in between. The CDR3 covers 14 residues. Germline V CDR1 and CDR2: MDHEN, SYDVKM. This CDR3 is CASSLTKHNSPLHF. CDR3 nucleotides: TGTGCCAGCAGTTTGACTAAACATAATTCACCCCTCCACTTT.

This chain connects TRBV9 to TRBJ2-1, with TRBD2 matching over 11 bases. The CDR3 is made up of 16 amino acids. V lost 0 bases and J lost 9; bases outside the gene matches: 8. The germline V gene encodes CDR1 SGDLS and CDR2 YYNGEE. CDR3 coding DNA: TGTGCCAGCAGCGTAGGCACTAGCGGGGGATACGGTGAGCAGTTCTTC. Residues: CASSVGTSGGYGEQFF. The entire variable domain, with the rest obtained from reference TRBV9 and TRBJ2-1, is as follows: DSGVTQTPKHLITATGQRVTLRCSPRSGDLSVYWYQQSLDQGLQFLIQYYNGEERAKGNILERFSAQQFPDLHSELNLSSLELGDSALYFCASSVGTSGGYGEQFFGPGTRLTVL.

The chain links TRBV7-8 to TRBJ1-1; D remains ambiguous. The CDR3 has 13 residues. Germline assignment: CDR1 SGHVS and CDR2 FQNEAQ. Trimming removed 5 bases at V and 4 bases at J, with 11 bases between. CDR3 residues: CASSTVGSTEAFF. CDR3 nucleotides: TGTGCCAGCAGCACAGTGGGTTCCACTGAAGCTTTCTTT.

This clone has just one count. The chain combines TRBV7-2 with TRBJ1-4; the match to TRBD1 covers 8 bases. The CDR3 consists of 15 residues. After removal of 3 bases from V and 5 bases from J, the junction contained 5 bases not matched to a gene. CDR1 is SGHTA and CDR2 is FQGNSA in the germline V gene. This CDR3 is CASSLDRQGNEKLFF. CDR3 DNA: TGTGCCAGCAGCTTGGACAGACAGGGGAATGAAAAACTGTTTTTT.

The CDR3 spells CAWRGTVYNSPLHF. The CDR3 DNA reads as TGTGCCTGGAGGGGGACAGTCTATAATTCACCCCTCCACTTT. This sequence joins TRBV30 and TRBJ1-6; 7 nucleotides agree with TRBD1. After removal of 3 bases from V and 3 bases from J, the junction contained 2 bases not matched to a gene. The CDR3 spans 14 residues. Germline CDR1 is GTSNPN and CDR2 is SVGIG (reference sequence).

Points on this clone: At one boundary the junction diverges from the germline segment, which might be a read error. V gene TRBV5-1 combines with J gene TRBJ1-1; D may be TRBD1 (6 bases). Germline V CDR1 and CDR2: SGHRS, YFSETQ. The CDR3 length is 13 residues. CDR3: CTSSGGAGTEAFF. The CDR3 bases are TGCACCAGCAGCGGGGGGGCGGGCACTGAAGCTTTCTTT.

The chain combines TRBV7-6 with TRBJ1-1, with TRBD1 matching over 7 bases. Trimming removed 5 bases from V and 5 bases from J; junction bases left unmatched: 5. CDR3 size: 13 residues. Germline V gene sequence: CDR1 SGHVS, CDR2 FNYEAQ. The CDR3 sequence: CASSAGQLTEAFF. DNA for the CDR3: TGTGCCAGCAGCGCGGGACAGCTGACTGAAGCTTTCTTT.

The CDR3 is CASSLGQATNEKLFF. In DNA form, the CDR3 reads TGTGCCAGCAGTTTGGGACAGGCGACGAATGAAAAACTGTTTTTT. J is TRBJ1-4 and V is TRBV28, with 8 bases fitting TRBD1. The germline gives CDR1 MDHEN, CDR2 SYDVKM. J was trimmed by 5 bases and V by 3 bases; bases with no gene match: 5. The CDR3 runs to 15 residues.

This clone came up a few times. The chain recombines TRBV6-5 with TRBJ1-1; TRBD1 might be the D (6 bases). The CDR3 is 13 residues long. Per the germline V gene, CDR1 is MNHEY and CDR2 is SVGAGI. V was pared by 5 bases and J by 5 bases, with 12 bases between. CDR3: CASSVDRGTEAFF. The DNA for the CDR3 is TGTGCCAGCAGTGTGGACAGAGGGACTGAAGCTTTCTTT.

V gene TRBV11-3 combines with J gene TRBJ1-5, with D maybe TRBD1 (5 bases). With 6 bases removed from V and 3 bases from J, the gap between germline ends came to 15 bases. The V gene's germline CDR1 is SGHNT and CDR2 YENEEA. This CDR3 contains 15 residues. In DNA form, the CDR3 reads TGTGCCAGCAGTTCCGGACAAATTCTCAATCAGCCCCAGCATTTT. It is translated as CASSSGQILNQPQHF.

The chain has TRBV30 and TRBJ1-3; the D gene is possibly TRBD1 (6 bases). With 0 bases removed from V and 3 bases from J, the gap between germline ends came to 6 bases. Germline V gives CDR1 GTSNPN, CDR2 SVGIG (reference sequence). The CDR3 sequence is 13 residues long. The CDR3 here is CAWSVQGGNTIYF. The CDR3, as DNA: TGTGCCTGGAGTGTACAGGGTGGAAACACCATATATTTT.